These 4 T cell receptor beta chains came from one sample sequenced in a study of CD8 T cells in ankylosing spondylitis. Notes on the study in general: One TCR beta motif, made up of fewer than 10 highly homologous variants, appeared characteristic of ankylosing spondylitis blood.

No antigen has been assigned to these receptors. TCRdb called the 5' RACE reads again in MiXCR, with one record for every CDR3 protein. The sample contains about 700,000 distinct CDR3 sequences, about 20% of which appear only once. Sequencing was performed on blood, either unsorted or a sorted T cell fraction (not recorded which). These receptors all come from a male donor with ankylosing spondylitis.

This clonotype occurred a few times. The rearrangement uses TRBV4-2 and TRBJ2-2, with 7 bases aligning to TRBD2. V was clipped by 3 bases and J by 1 base; unmatched bases: 5. CDR1 and CDR2 (germline): LGHNA, YNFKEQ. This CDR3 spans 16 amino acids. CDR3 loop: CASSQRAGENTGELFF. CDR3 nucleotides: TGTGCCAGCAGCCAGAGGGCGGGAGAGAACACCGGGGAGCTGTTTTTT.

This clonotype was counted a few times. CDR3 residues: CSASPGDTQYF. CDR3 nucleotide sequence: TGCAGTGCTAGCCCCGGTGATACGCAGTATTTT. The V gene is TRBV20-1, the J gene TRBJ2-3; D not resolved. The germline V gene encodes CDR1 DFQATT and CDR2 SNEGSKA (reference sequence). With 3 bases removed from V and 6 bases from J, the gap between germline ends came to 7 bases. The CDR3 is 11 amino acids.

This clonotype was seen repeatedly, ten times or more. The CDR3 sequence is CASRSITDTQYF. In DNA, the CDR3 is TGTGCCAGCAGGTCTATTACAGATACGCAGTATTTT. The rearrangement uses TRBV12-3 or TRBV12-4 and TRBJ2-3; D ambiguous. The V end lost 6 bases, the J end lost 3 bases, and 7 bases lay between the germline ends. The CDR3 is made up of 12 amino acids.

This clonotype occurred a few times. This chain joins TRBV5-1 and TRBJ2-2, with 9 bases matching TRBD1. The CDR3 is made up of 16 amino acids. Germline V gene lookup returns CDR1 SGHRS and CDR2 YFSETQ. After removal of 4 bases from V and 3 bases from J, the junction contained 7 bases not matched to a gene. CDR3 loop: CASSPGTGIDTGELFF. The DNA for the CDR3 is TGCGCCAGCAGCCCCGGGACAGGGATAGACACCGGGGAGCTGTTTTTT.